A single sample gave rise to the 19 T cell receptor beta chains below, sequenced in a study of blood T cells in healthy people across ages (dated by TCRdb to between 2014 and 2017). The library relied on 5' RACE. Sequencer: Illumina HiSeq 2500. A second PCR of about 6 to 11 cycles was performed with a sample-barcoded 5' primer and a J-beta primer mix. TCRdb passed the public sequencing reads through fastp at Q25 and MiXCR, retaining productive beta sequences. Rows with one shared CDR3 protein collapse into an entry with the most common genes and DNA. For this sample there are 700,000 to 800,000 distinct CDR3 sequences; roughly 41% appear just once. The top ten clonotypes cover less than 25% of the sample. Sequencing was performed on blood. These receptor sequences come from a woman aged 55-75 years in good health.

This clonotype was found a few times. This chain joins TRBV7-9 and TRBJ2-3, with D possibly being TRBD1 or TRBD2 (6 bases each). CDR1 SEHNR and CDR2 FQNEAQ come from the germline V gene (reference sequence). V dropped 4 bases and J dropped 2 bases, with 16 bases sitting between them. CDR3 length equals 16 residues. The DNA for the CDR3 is TGTGCCAGCAGCTGGGCCCTCGGGGGCCCCACAGATACGCAGTATTTT. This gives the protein CASSWALGGPTDTQYF.

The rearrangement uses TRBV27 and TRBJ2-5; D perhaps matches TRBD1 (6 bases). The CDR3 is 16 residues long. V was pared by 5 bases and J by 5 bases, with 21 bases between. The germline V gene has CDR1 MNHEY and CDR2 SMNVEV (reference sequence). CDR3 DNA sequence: TGTGCCAGCAGTCTTATACGGACAGCCAGGTTGGAGACCCAGTACTTC. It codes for CASSLIRTARLETQYF.

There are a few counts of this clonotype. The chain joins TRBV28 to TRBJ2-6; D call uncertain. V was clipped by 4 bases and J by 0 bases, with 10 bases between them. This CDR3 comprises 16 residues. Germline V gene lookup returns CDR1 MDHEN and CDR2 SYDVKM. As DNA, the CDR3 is TGTGCCAGCAGTTCTCTTGGGGTCTCTGGGGCCAACGTCCTGACTTTC. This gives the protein CASSSLGVSGANVLTF.

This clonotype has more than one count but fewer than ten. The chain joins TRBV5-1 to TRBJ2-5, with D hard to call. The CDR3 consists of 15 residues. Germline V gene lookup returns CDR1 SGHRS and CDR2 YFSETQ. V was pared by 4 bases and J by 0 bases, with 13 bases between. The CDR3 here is CASSPGSVYQETQYF. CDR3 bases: TGCGCCAGCAGCCCAGGATCAGTATACCAAGAGACCCAGTACTTC.

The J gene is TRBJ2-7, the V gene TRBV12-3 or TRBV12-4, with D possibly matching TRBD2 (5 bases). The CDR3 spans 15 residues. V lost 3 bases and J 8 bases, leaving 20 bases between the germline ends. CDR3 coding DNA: TGTGCCAGCAGTTTTGAGGGTTTAGGGTCTATCCAGCAGTACTTC. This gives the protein CASSFEGLGSIQQYF.

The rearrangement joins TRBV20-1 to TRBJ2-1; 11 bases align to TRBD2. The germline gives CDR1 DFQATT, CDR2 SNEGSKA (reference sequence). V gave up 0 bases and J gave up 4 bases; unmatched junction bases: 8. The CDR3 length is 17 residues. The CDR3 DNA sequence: TGCAGTGCTAGAGATGTGAGAACTAGCGGGGGTTACAATGAGCAGTTCTTC. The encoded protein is CSARDVRTSGGYNEQFF.

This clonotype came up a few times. The CDR3 loop reads CASSQARRGEQFF. The CDR3 coding sequence is TGTGCCAGCAGCCAAGCGAGGAGAGGTGAGCAGTTCTTC. The chain joins TRBV3-1 to TRBJ2-1, with D unclear. The CDR3 contains 13 residues. Germline V gene sequence: CDR1 LGHDT, CDR2 YNNKEL (reference sequence). Deletions cut 1 base from V and 9 bases from J, with 10 bases between.

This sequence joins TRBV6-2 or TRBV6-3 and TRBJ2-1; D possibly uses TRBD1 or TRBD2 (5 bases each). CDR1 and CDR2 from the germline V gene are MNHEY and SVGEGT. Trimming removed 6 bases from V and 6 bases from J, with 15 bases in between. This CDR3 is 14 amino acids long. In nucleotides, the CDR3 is TGTGCCAGCAGAAACGGGGCGGTAGGCAATGAGCAGTTCTTC. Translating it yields CASRNGAVGNEQFF.

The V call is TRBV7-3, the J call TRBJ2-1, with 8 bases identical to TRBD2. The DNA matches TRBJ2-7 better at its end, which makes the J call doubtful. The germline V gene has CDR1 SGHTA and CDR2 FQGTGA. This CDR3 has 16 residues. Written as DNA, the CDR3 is TGTGCCAGCAGCTCCCAGCGGGAGCGCTCCTACAATGAGCAGTACTTC. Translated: CASSSQRERSYNEQYF.

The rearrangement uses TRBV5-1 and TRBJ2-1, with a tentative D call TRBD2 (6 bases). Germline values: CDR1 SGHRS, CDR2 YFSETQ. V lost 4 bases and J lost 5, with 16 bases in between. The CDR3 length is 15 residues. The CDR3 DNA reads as TGCGCCAGCAGCCCCGTACTAGCAATAGACAATGAGCAGTTCTTC. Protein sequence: CASSPVLAIDNEQFF.

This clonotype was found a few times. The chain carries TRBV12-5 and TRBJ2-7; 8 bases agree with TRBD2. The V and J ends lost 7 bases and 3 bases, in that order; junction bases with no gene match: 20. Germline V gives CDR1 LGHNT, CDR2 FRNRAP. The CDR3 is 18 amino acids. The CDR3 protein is CASAVDFIQRGTNYEQYF. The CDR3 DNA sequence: TGTGCTAGTGCCGTGGACTTCATCCAGCGGGGGACAAACTACGAGCAGTACTTC.

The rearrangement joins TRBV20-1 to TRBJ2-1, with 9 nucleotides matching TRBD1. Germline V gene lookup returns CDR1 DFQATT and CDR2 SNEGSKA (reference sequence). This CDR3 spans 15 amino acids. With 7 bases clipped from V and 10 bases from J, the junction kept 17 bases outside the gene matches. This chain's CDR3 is CSVCPPGQGLREQFF. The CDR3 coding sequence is TGCAGTGTTTGTCCCCCCGGACAGGGGTTACGGGAGCAGTTCTTC.

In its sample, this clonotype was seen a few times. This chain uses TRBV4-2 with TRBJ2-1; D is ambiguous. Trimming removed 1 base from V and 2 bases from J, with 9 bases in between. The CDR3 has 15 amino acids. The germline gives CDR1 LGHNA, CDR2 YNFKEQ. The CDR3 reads CASSQGAVTYNEQFF. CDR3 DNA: TGTGCCAGCAGCCAAGGGGCTGTCACCTACAATGAGCAGTTCTTC.

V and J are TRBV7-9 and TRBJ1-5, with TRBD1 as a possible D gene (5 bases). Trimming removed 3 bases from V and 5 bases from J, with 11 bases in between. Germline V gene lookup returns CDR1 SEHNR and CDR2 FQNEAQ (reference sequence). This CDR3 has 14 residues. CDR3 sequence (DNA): TGTGCCAGCAGCTTTTCAGGGTCGGATCAGCCCCAGCATTTT. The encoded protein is CASSFSGSDQPQHF.

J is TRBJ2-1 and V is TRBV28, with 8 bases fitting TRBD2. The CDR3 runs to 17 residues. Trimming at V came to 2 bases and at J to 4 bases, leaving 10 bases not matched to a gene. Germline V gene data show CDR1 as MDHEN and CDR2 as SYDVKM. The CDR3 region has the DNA TGTGCCAGCAGTTTACGTCTAGCGGGCCTCCCTTACAATGAGCAGTTCTTC. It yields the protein CASSLRLAGLPYNEQFF.

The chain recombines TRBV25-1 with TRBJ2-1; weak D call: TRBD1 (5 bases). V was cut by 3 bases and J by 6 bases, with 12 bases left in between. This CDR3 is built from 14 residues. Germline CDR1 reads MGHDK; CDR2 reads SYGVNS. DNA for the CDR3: TGTGCCAGCAGTGATAGGGGCGTTCTCAATGAGCAGTTCTTC. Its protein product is CASSDRGVLNEQFF.

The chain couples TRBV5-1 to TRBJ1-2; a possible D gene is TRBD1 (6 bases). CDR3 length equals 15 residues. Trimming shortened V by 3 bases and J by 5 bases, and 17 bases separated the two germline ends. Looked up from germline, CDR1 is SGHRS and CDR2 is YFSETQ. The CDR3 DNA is TGCGCCAGCAGCTCGGACAGCCGTGGGGGTTATGGCTACACCTTC. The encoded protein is CASSSDSRGGYGYTF. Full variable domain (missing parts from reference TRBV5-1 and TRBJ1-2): KAGVTQTPRYLIKTRGQQVTLSCSPISGHRSVSWYQQTPGQGLQFLFEYFSETQRNKGNFPGRFSGRQFSNSRSEMNVSTLELGDSALYLCASSSDSRGGYGYTFGSGTRLTVV.

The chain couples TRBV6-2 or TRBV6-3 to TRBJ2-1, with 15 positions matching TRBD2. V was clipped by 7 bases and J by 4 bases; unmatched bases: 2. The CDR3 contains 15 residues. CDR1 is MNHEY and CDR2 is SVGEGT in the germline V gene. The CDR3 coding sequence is TGTGCCAGCACCGGGACTAGCGGGGGGTACAATGAGCAGTTCTTC. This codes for CASTGTSGGYNEQFF.

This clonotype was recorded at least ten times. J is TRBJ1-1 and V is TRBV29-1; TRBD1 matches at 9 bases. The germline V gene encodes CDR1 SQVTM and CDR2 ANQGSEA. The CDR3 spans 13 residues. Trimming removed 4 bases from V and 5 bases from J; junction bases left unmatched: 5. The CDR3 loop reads CSVGQGVGTEAFF. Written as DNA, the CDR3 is TGCAGCGTTGGACAGGGGGTTGGAACTGAAGCTTTCTTT.